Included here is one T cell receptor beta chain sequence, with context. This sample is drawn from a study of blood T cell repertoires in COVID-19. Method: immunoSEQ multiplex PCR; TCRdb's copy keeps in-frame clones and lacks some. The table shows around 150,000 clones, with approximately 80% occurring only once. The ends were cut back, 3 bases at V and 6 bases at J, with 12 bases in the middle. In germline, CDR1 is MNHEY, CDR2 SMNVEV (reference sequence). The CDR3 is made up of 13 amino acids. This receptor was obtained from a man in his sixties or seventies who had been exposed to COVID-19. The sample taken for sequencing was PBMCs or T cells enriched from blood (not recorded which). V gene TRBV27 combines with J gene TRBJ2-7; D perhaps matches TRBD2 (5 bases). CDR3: CASSFPGLTEQYF. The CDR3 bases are TGTGCCAGCAGTTTCCCGGGATTAACCGAGCAGTACTTC.